This TCR beta chain was recorded in a study of T cells after yellow fever vaccination. This clonotype turned up a few times. Its specificity is not known. CDR1 and CDR2 from the germline V gene are MNHEY and SVGAGI. This CDR3 contains 14 residues. V lost 0 bases and J 1 base, leaving 6 bases between the germline ends. A universal primer site and UMIs were added as TCR cDNA was made by 5'RACE template switching. A single record per CDR3 protein comes from TCRdb applying MiXCR to the 5' RACE reads. The table includes under 500,000 distinct CDR3 sequences, around 20% detected once. Broader study findings: Once the booster was given, most primary-vaccination clones reappeared, at roughly 96% for CD4 and more than 85% for CD8. Abundant clonotypes from the bulk population could contaminate FACS-sorted repertoires.

The specimen was PBMCs, collected before the yellow fever booster vaccination. The chain combines TRBV6-5 with TRBJ1-1; D is uncertain. The TCR comes from a man aged 18 to 35 who received the YFV17D yellow fever vaccine. The CDR3 loop reads CASSYSFGNTEAFF. The DNA for the CDR3 is TGTGCCAGCAGTTACTCTTTCGGGAACACTGAAGCTTTCTTT.